The entry below describes one TCR beta chain. V was clipped by 0 bases and J by 10 bases, with 13 bases between them. Germline-derived CDR1 and CDR2 are LGHNA and YNFKEQ. The CDR3 has 15 residues. The data originate from a study of cytomegalovirus exposure and HLA in healthy donors. Use of 60 Vbeta and 13 Jbeta primers characterized the PCR. Profiling relied on immunoSEQ multiplex PCR, and the TCRdb table lists in-frame clones only, not all of them. The sample carries 110,000 to 150,000 clones, 80% to 85% recorded once. Sequenced material: PBMCs. The TCR originated in a male donor in good health and CMV-seronegative. The chain links TRBV4-2 to TRBJ1-6; D possibly corresponds to TRBD1 (5 bases). This CDR3 is CASSQDRRDDSPLHF. CDR3 in DNA: TGTGCCAGCAGCCAAGATCGGAGGGACGACTCACCCCTCCACTTT.